Shown below are 21 T cell receptor beta chains from a single sample sequenced in a study of shared clonotypes between healthy human individuals (dated by TCRdb to the early 2020s). CD8 naive samples were CD45RO-negative cells positively selected for CCR7, giving a CD45RA+CCR7+ population that excluded TemRA cells. Library prep was done by the immunoSEQ multiplex PCR assay. TCRdb retrieved this table from immuneACCESS and kept in-frame rearrangements only. Not all clones are present; in checked studies, unresolved V genes account for under half, and no reason is known for the remainder. Across this sample there are 550,000 to 650,000 clones, with roughly 96% seen only once. The ten largest clonotypes hold more than 0.085% of the sample. The source material was naive CD8+ T cells sorted from blood. The cell subset or site label of this sample denotes: CD45RA+CCR7+. The receptors were sampled from a woman between 25 and 40 years old in good health.

The chain carries TRBV23-1 and TRBJ1-5; D not resolved. TRBV23-1 counts as an open reading frame of uncertain function. V lost 7 bases to trimming and J lost 5 bases, with 18 bases between them. The CDR3 covers 15 residues. CDR3 loop: CASTRRLSRDQPQHF. The CDR3 region has the DNA TGCGCCAGCACCCGACGCCTCAGTCGTGATCAGCCCCAGCATTTT.

V gene TRBV7-9 combines with J gene TRBJ1-4; 7 bases are a match to TRBD1. Germline V gives CDR1 SEHNR, CDR2 FQNEAQ (reference sequence). This CDR3 has 16 residues. The V gene end was trimmed by 1 base and the J gene end by 11 bases; junction bases not matched to a gene: 13. In nucleotides, the CDR3 is TGTGCCAGCAGCTTAGATCAGGGGGACCCTCGAAGGAAACTGTTTTTT. This encodes CASSLDQGDPRRKLFF.

The DNA of the CDR3 is TGCGCCTTCCGACTTAGGATAATCTACGAGCAGTACTTC. Protein: CAFRLRIIYEQYF. This sequence joins TRBV23-1 and TRBJ2-7; D call uncertain. TRBV23-1 is an ORF, and what it does is uncertain. The CDR3 loop spans 13 amino acids. Trimming pared 11 bases from V and 3 bases from J, leaving 17 bases between.

The chain employs TRBV10-3 and TRBJ2-7; 10 positions match TRBD2. The junction had 0 bases not matched to a gene; V was cut back by 4 bases and J by 0 bases. The CDR3 covers 14 residues. CDR1 and CDR2 (germline): ENHRY, SYGVKD. In DNA form, the CDR3 reads TGTGCCATCAGTGCTAGCGGGAGCTCCTACGAGCAGTACTTC. Protein: CAISASGSSYEQYF.

The V call is TRBV27, the J call TRBJ1-2, with D hard to call. The germline V and J ends were trimmed by 5 bases and 4 bases, with 11 bases remaining between them. Per germline, CDR1 MNHEY and CDR2 SMNVEV (reference sequence). The CDR3 is 13 amino acids. CDR3 sequence: CASSLRAGYGYTF. As DNA, the CDR3 is TGTGCCAGCAGTCTCAGAGCCGGCTATGGCTACACCTTC.

V and J are TRBV28 and TRBJ1-4; 9 nucleotides align to TRBD1. Losses at the gene ends were 6 bases for V and 10 bases for J; bases not matched to a gene: 9. CDR3 size: 14 residues. Germline V lookup: CDR1 MDHEN, CDR2 SYDVKM. The CDR3 sequence: CASSYGTGPLKLFF. CDR3 bases: TGTGCCAGCAGCTACGGGACAGGGCCGCTAAAACTGTTTTTT.

CDR3: CASSSGTESSYEQYF. The CDR3 DNA follows: TGTGCCAGCAGCTCCGGGACAGAGAGCTCCTACGAGCAGTACTTC. The gene calls are TRBV5-4 and TRBJ2-7; 7 bases agree with TRBD1. Germline V gene data show CDR1 as SGHNT and CDR2 as YYREEE (reference sequence). The CDR3 runs 15 residues. Losses at the gene ends were 3 bases for V and 0 bases for J; bases not matched to a gene: 6.

This rearrangement joins TRBV13 to TRBJ2-5; 7 bases line up with TRBD2. V gave up 4 bases and J gave up 5 bases; unmatched junction bases: 13. This CDR3 spans 16 amino acids. Looked up from germline, CDR1 is PRHDT and CDR2 is FYEKMQ (reference sequence). CDR3 sequence reads: CASSSISGSWGETQYF. CDR3 DNA sequence: TGTGCCAGCAGCTCGATTAGCGGGTCATGGGGGGAGACCCAGTACTTC.

A word on this clone: The sample has other DNA sequences that encode this CDR3 too. The chain links TRBV27 to TRBJ2-1; no clear D gene. Germline V gene lookup returns CDR1 MNHEY and CDR2 SMNVEV (reference sequence). The CDR3 sequence is 14 residues long. Deletions cut 4 bases from V and 0 bases from J, with 7 bases between. In nucleotides, the CDR3 is TGTGCCAGCAGTTCCCGTAGCTCCTACAATGAGCAGTTCTTC. Protein: CASSSRSSYNEQFF.

This chain uses TRBV4-1 with TRBJ1-6; D may be TRBD1 (6 bases). This CDR3 region has 17 residues. V was shortened by 1 base and J by 5 bases, with 15 bases between the two germline ends. The germline V gene has CDR1 MGHRA and CDR2 YSYEKL. The DNA of the CDR3 is TGCGCCAGCAGCCAAGTCGCCGGACAGACCCATAATTCACCCCTCCACTTT. Its translation is CASSQVAGQTHNSPLHF.

The J gene is TRBJ2-5, the V gene TRBV19, with TRBD1 identical over 8 bases. TRBJ2-7 matches the DNA end more closely, so the J call is doubtful. CDR3 length: 13 amino acids. Germline V gives CDR1 LNHDA, CDR2 SQIVND (reference sequence). The CDR3 sequence: CASGTGRGYEQYF. CDR3 sequence (DNA): TGTGCCAGTGGGACAGGTAGGGGCTACGAGCAGTACTTC.

The chain links TRBV19 to TRBJ1-6, with D possibly TRBD1 on 6 matching bases. This CDR3 region has 14 residues. Trimming shortened V by 6 bases and J by 8 bases, and 14 bases separated the two germline ends. Germline V CDR1 and CDR2: LNHDA, SQIVND (reference sequence). The CDR3 nucleotides read TGTGCCAGTAGGGGAACAGGGACGCATTCACCCCTCCACTTT. Translation gives CASRGTGTHSPLHF. Together with reference TRBV19 and TRBJ1-6, the CDR3 gives the full variable domain: DGGITQSPKYLFRKEGQNVTLSCEQNLNHDAMYWYRQDPGQGLRLIYYSQIVNDFQKGDIAEGYSVSREKKESFPLTVTSAQKNPTAFYLCASRGTGTHSPLHFGNGTRLTVT.

This clone was seen once. At the DNA level, this CDR3 is encoded by other sequences in the same sample as well. J is TRBJ2-2 and V is TRBV28; 10 positions agree with TRBD2. V shed 6 bases and J 3 bases; nucleotides not matched to a gene: 1. This CDR3 contains 14 residues. Germline V gene lookup returns CDR1 MDHEN and CDR2 SYDVKM. The CDR3 sequence: CASSLAGDTGELFF. The CDR3 DNA sequence: TGTGCCAGCAGCCTAGCGGGAGACACCGGGGAGCTGTTTTTT. The full variable domain, completed using reference TRBV28 and TRBJ2-2, is DVKVTQSSRYLVKRTGEKVFLECVQDMDHENMFWYRQDPGLGLRLIYFSYDVKMKEKGDIPEGYSVSREKKERFSLILESASTNQTSMYLCASSLAGDTGELFFGEGSRLTVL.

J is TRBJ1-3 and V is TRBV2, with D unclear. Germline values: CDR1 SNHLY, CDR2 FYNNEI. The CDR3 spans 15 residues. V shed 2 bases and J shed 0 bases, with 8 bases lying between them. The DNA of the CDR3 is TGTGCCAGCAGTGAAATGCGGACCTCTGGAAACACCATATATTTT. Translating gives CASSEMRTSGNTIYF. Full variable domain (outside the CDR3, taken from reference TRBV2 and TRBJ1-3): EPEVTQTPSHQVTQMGQEVILRCVPISNHLYFYWYRQILGQKVEFLVSFYNNEISEKSEIFDDQFSVERPDGSNFTLKIRSTKLEDSAMYFCASSEMRTSGNTIYFGEGSWLTVV.

CDR3 DNA sequence: TGTGCCAGCAGCGGAGGGACAGGGGTCTCCTACGAGCAGTACTTC. Translating it yields CASSGGTGVSYEQYF. This chain uses TRBV5-6 with TRBJ2-7, with 10 bases fitting TRBD1. V shed 4 bases and J 0 bases; nucleotides not matched to a gene: 4. From germline, CDR1 is SGHDT and CDR2 YYEEEE. CDR3 length: 15 residues. Variable domain in full (rest from reference TRBV5-6 and TRBJ2-7): DAGVTQSPTHLIKTRGQQVTLRCSPKSGHDTVSWYQQALGQGPQFIFQYYEEEERQRGNFPDRFSGHQFPNYSSELNVNALLLGDSALYLCASSGGTGVSYEQYFGPGTRLTVT.

The rearrangement links TRBV28 to TRBJ1-1, with TRBD1 matching 7 bases. CDR3 length: 15 residues. The V and J ends lost 5 bases and 0 bases, in that order; junction bases with no gene match: 6. Germline V gene data show CDR1 as MDHEN and CDR2 as SYDVKM. CDR3 region: CASSAQGELNTEAFF. The DNA of the CDR3 is TGTGCCAGCAGTGCGCAGGGGGAACTGAACACTGAAGCTTTCTTT. Based on the CDR3 plus reference TRBV28 and TRBJ1-1, the full variable domain is DVKVTQSSRYLVKRTGEKVFLECVQDMDHENMFWYRQDPGLGLRLIYFSYDVKMKEKGDIPEGYSVSREKKERFSLILESASTNQTSMYLCASSAQGELNTEAFFGQGTRLTVV.

The V gene is TRBV5-1, the J gene TRBJ2-1; 9 positions match TRBD1. Trimming took 4 bases from V and 4 from J; bases not matched to a gene: 9. The CDR3 covers 16 residues. Germline CDR1 reads SGHRS; CDR2 reads YFSETQ. The CDR3: CASSDGQGTLYNEQFF. The CDR3 nucleotides are TGCGCCAGCAGCGACGGACAGGGGACCCTTTACAATGAGCAGTTCTTC.

This chain joins TRBV6-6 and TRBJ1-5; a weak D match, TRBD1 (5 bases). The CDR3 is 14 residues long. Germline assignment: CDR1 MNHNY and CDR2 SVGAGI (reference sequence). V lost 4 bases, J lost 7 bases, and 14 bases lay in between. CDR3 sequence reads: CASSSLSGGQPQHF. The CDR3 coding sequence is TGTGCCAGCAGTTCCCTCTCCGGGGGGCAGCCCCAGCATTTT.

The J gene is TRBJ2-7, the V gene TRBV11-2; D is unresolved. With 4 bases removed from V and 3 bases from J, the gap between germline ends came to 13 bases. CDR3 length: 14 amino acids. Germline CDR1 and CDR2: SGHAT and FQNNGV. CDR3 bases: TGTGCCAGCAGCTCCCCATTGGGCAGCTACGAGCAGTACTTC. This gives the protein CASSSPLGSYEQYF. Together with reference TRBV11-2 and TRBJ2-7, the CDR3 gives the full variable domain: EAGVAQSPRYKIIEKRQSVAFWCNPISGHATLYWYQQILGQGPKLLIQFQNNGVVDDSQLPKDRFSAERLKGVDSTLKIQPAKLEDSAVYLCASSSPLGSYEQYFGPGTRLTVT.

The V call is TRBV11-2, the J call TRBJ2-7; 7 positions match TRBD2. V was clipped by 1 base and J by 5 bases; unmatched bases: 8. The germline CDR1 and CDR2 sequences are SGHAT and FQNNGV. The CDR3 length is 15 residues. The CDR3 is CASSLGLGLVHEQYF. CDR3 bases: TGTGCCAGCAGCTTAGGGTTAGGACTAGTCCACGAGCAGTACTTC.

V and J are TRBV15 and TRBJ2-1; 8 nucleotides align to TRBD2. The germline CDR1 and CDR2 sequences are LNHNV and YYDKDF (reference sequence). Trimming cost V 0 bases and J 3 bases; bases outside gene matches: 4. The CDR3 length is 16 residues. As DNA, the CDR3 is TGTGCCACCAGCAGAGATATCACTAGCGGCTACAATGAGCAGTTCTTC. Its translation is CATSRDITSGYNEQFF.